The 32 T cell receptor beta chains in this list originate from one sample, sequenced in a study of early T cells in non-severe SARS-CoV-2 infection. Each CDR3 protein is one row after TCRdb ran MiXCR on the 5' RACE reads. The data contain some 98,000 distinct CDR3 sequences, approximately 11% of them seen just once; the ten biggest clones take up approximately 5%. The sequenced sample was whole blood. The receptors stem from an adult who was a healthcare worker with PCR-confirmed SARS-CoV-2 infection or an uninfected control (not recorded which).

The chain is built from TRBV7-3 and TRBJ1-1, with 11 positions matching TRBD1. This CDR3 has 15 amino acids. From germline, CDR1 is SGHTA and CDR2 FQGTGA. V was clipped by 3 bases and J by 6 bases; unmatched bases: 6. CDR3 amino acids: CASSLGQGGLSEAFF. The CDR3 coding sequence is TGTGCCAGCAGCTTGGGACAGGGGGGACTTTCTGAAGCTTTCTTT.

This chain joins TRBV5-1 and TRBJ1-4; D not resolved. The germline V gene has CDR1 SGHRS and CDR2 YFSETQ. Trimming took 2 bases from V and 3 from J, leaving 5 bases between them. The CDR3 sequence is 13 residues long. CDR3 bases: TGCGCCAGCAGCTTCTCAGCTAATGAAAAACTGTTTTTT. It codes for CASSFSANEKLFF.

This clonotype was observed at least ten times. The chain recombines TRBV6-5 with TRBJ2-5, with D perhaps matching TRBD1 (5 bases). The V end was cut by 2 bases, the J end by 2 bases, with 6 bases between. Germline CDR1 MNHEY, CDR2 SVGAGI. This CDR3 is 13 amino acids long. CDR3 protein: CASSYRGQETQYF. The DNA of the CDR3 is TGTGCCAGCAGTTACAGGGGTCAAGAGACCCAGTACTTC.

The chain uses TRBV7-9 and TRBJ2-7, with 10 bases matching TRBD1. The CDR3 is made up of 15 amino acids. J lost 5 bases, V lost 5 bases, and 9 bases had no gene match. CDR1 and CDR2 from the germline V gene are SEHNR and FQNEAQ (reference sequence). CDR3 region: CASSIGTGVLNEQYF. CDR3 bases: TGTGCCAGCAGCATCGGGACAGGGGTTTTGAACGAGCAGTACTTC.

The chain is built from TRBV6-5 and TRBJ1-6, with 8 bases aligning to TRBD1. Germline CDR1 is MNHEY and CDR2 is SVGAGI. V lost 0 bases, J lost 10 bases, and 5 bases stayed unmatched. The length of the CDR3 is 15 residues. CDR3 sequence: CASSYSAGQGSPLHF. The CDR3 region has the DNA TGTGCCAGCAGTTACTCCGCAGGACAGGGATCACCCCTCCACTTT.

A few counts support this clonotype. This rearrangement joins TRBV5-1 to TRBJ2-1, with 13 bases lining up with TRBD2. The junction had 6 bases not matched to a gene; V was cut back by 4 bases and J by 2 bases. CDR3 size: 17 residues. Germline lookup yields CDR1 SGHRS and CDR2 YFSETQ. In nucleotides, the CDR3 is TGCGCCAGCAGCACCCGGACTAGCGGGGGCCCCTACAATGAGCAGTTCTTC. As protein: CASSTRTSGGPYNEQFF.

In its sample, this clonotype was seen a few times. The rearrangement uses TRBV29-1 and TRBJ2-1; no clear D. The germline CDR1 and CDR2 sequences are SQVTM and ANQGSEA. Deletions cut 4 bases from V and 0 bases from J, with 10 bases between. The CDR3 length is 14 residues. The CDR3 reads CSVVYSSSYNEQFF. Written as DNA, the CDR3 is TGCAGCGTTGTTTATTCCAGCTCCTACAATGAGCAGTTCTTC.

This clonotype was detected many times. CDR3 residues: CASSPGKETQYF. CDR3 bases: TGTGCCAGCAGCCCAGGGAAAGAGACCCAGTACTTC. The chain couples TRBV12-3 or TRBV12-4 to TRBJ2-5; D is perhaps TRBD1 (5 bases). This CDR3 has 12 amino acids. The V end was cut by 6 bases, the J end by 3 bases, with 8 bases between.

This clonotype was counted between two and nine times. CDR3 region: CASSSPTLNYGYTF. The CDR3 bases are TGTGCCAGCAGTAGCCCTACTTTGAACTATGGCTACACCTTC. The gene calls are TRBV2 and TRBJ1-2; D not certain. CDR3 length: 14 amino acids. With 5 bases removed from V and 2 bases from J, the gap between germline ends came to 12 bases. The germline gives CDR1 SNHLY, CDR2 FYNNEI.

This clonotype was picked up many times. V usage is TRBV20-1 and J usage is TRBJ1-6; D is undetermined. The CDR3 consists of 12 residues. Deletions cut 6 bases from V and 8 bases from J, with 11 bases between. Germline V CDR1 and CDR2: DFQATT, SNEGSKA (reference sequence). DNA for the CDR3: TGCAGTGCCACGGCCCCTTATTCACCCCTCCACTTT. The encoded protein is CSATAPYSPLHF.

This clonotype was recorded many times. The chain recombines TRBV25-1 with TRBJ2-4, with D unresolved. CDR1 MGHDK and CDR2 SYGVNS come from the germline V gene. The length of the CDR3 is 13 residues. Trimming cost V 3 bases and J 6 bases, with 9 bases left between them. Written as DNA, the CDR3 is TGTGCCAGCAGTGACTTCGGCAGAAACATTCAGTACTTC. Translating it yields CASSDFGRNIQYF.

V gene TRBV20-1 combines with J gene TRBJ2-5; TRBD2 matches at 9 bases. CDR3 length: 16 residues. After removal of 0 bases from V and 2 bases from J, the junction contained 7 bases not matched to a gene. CDR1 is DFQATT and CDR2 is SNEGSKA in the germline V gene (reference sequence). This chain's CDR3 is CSARDPSGGSQETQYF. In nucleotides, the CDR3 is TGCAGTGCTAGAGATCCCAGCGGGGGGTCACAAGAGACCCAGTACTTC.

This clonotype was detected many times. This rearrangement joins TRBV6-5 to TRBJ1-1; tentative D call: TRBD1 (6 bases). The V gene lost 0 bases and the J gene lost 5 bases, with 13 bases spanning the gap. This CDR3 has 15 amino acids. Germline V CDR1 and CDR2: MNHEY, SVGAGI. The CDR3 here is CASSYSGGPGTEAFF. The CDR3 DNA reads as TGTGCCAGCAGTTACTCTGGGGGGCCGGGGACTGAAGCTTTCTTT.

V and J are TRBV19 and TRBJ1-5, with TRBD1 matching 7 bases. CDR3 length: 12 amino acids. The ends lost 6 bases at V and 4 bases at J; junction bases unmatched: 0. Germline-derived CDR1 and CDR2 are LNHDA and SQIVND (reference sequence). CDR3 sequence: CASRTGNQPQHF. CDR3 coding DNA: TGTGCCAGTAGGACAGGGAATCAGCCCCAGCATTTT.

This rearrangement joins TRBV20-1 to TRBJ2-1, with D uncertain. Trimming shortened V by 4 bases and J by 4 bases, and 14 bases separated the two germline ends. Germline values: CDR1 DFQATT, CDR2 SNEGSKA (reference sequence). The CDR3 is 14 residues long. CDR3 protein: CSAIRPSAYNEQFF. CDR3 nucleotides: TGCAGTGCTATTAGACCCAGTGCTTACAATGAGCAGTTCTTC.

This clonotype was seen many times. The V gene is TRBV30, the J gene TRBJ2-3; TRBD1 agrees at 11 bases. The CDR3 covers 15 residues. The V and J ends lost 0 bases and 2 bases, in that order; junction bases with no gene match: 1. Looked up from germline, CDR1 is GTSNPN and CDR2 is SVGIG (reference sequence). Written as DNA, the CDR3 is TGTGCCTGGAGTGTCGGACAGGGGGCCACAGATACGCAGTATTTT. Amino acid sequence: CAWSVGQGATDTQYF.

This clonotype was detected many times. This sequence joins TRBV24-1 and TRBJ1-5; TRBD1 might be the D (6 bases). The germline V and J ends were trimmed by 4 bases and 7 bases, with 10 bases remaining between them. Germline values: CDR1 KGHDR, CDR2 SFDVKD. The CDR3 extends over 13 amino acids. CDR3 sequence reads: CATSDTRGQPQHF. The CDR3 nucleotides read TGTGCCACCAGTGACACCAGGGGACAGCCCCAGCATTTT.

A few counts support this clonotype. The CDR3: CASSPQGGVRNTIYF. As DNA, the CDR3 is TGTGCCAGCAGCCCGCAGGGTGGAGTACGAAACACCATATATTTT. The chain recombines TRBV7-9 with TRBJ1-3; D is perhaps TRBD1 (5 bases). In germline, CDR1 is SEHNR, CDR2 FQNEAQ (reference sequence). The CDR3 is made up of 15 amino acids. Trimming removed 5 bases from V and 5 bases from J, with 16 bases in between.

This clonotype was counted only a few times. The J gene is TRBJ2-1, the V gene TRBV29-1; D is unclear. CDR3 length: 9 amino acids. V was pared by 7 bases and J by 6 bases, with 4 bases between. Germline V gives CDR1 SQVTM, CDR2 ANQGSEA. The CDR3 here is CSAGNEQFF. The CDR3 bases are TGCAGCGCTGGCAATGAGCAGTTCTTC.

In its sample, this clonotype was seen many times. The J gene is TRBJ2-1, the V gene TRBV6-5, with 7 bases identical to TRBD1. The V and J ends lost 5 bases and 5 bases, in that order; junction bases with no gene match: 3. The CDR3 has 13 residues. Germline lookup yields CDR1 MNHEY and CDR2 SVGAGI. CDR3 loop: CASSTGVHNEQFF. CDR3 bases: TGTGCCAGCAGTACAGGGGTGCACAATGAGCAGTTCTTC.

The sample holds many counts of this clonotype. This chain joins TRBV6-1 and TRBJ1-3; unclear D gene. Deletions cut 1 base from V and 1 base from J, with 5 bases between. CDR1 is MNHNS and CDR2 is SASEGT in the germline V gene. This CDR3 has 14 amino acids. The CDR3 loop is CASSEGGSGNTIYF. The CDR3 DNA reads as TGTGCCAGCAGTGAAGGGGGTTCTGGAAACACCATATATTTT.

This clonotype was picked up a small number of times. Here the CDR3 reads CSVGQGGTEAFF. Written as DNA, the CDR3 is TGCAGCGTTGGGCAGGGTGGCACTGAAGCTTTCTTT. This chain links TRBV29-1 with TRBJ1-1; D may be TRBD1 (5 bases). This CDR3 is built from 12 residues. Germline V lookup: CDR1 SQVTM, CDR2 ANQGSEA. The germline V and J ends were trimmed by 4 bases and 4 bases, with 10 bases remaining between them.

This clonotype was recorded at least ten times. DNA for the CDR3: TGTGCCAGCAGCCAAGATTGGACGGGATACCTCTCCTACGAGCAGTACTTC. It specifies CASSQDWTGYLSYEQYF. The rearrangement links TRBV4-2 to TRBJ2-7, with a weak D call TRBD2 (5 bases). Looked up from germline, CDR1 is LGHNA and CDR2 is YNFKEQ. The CDR3 runs to 17 residues. Trimming cost V 0 bases and J 0 bases, with 15 bases left between them.

A few counts support this clonotype. The chain has TRBV7-2 and TRBJ2-1, with 9 bases lining up with TRBD1. Germline trimming cut 5 bases from V and 7 bases from J; bases unmatched to any gene: 3. This CDR3 contains 13 residues. CDR1 and CDR2 from the germline V gene are SGHTA and FQGNSA. Here the CDR3 reads CASSRDRVNEQFF. The CDR3 DNA follows: TGTGCCAGCAGCCGGGACAGGGTGAATGAGCAGTTCTTC.

This clonotype was seen more than once but under ten times. V is TRBV3-1 and J is TRBJ1-6; TRBD1 is a possible D gene (5 bases). V was shortened by 4 bases and J by 9 bases, with 13 bases between the two germline ends. CDR1 is LGHDT, CDR2 YNNKEL, per germline (reference sequence). There are 14 residues in the CDR3. The CDR3 sequence is CASSLGTGPSPLHF. As DNA, the CDR3 is TGTGCCAGCAGCCTTGGGACGGGCCCTTCACCCCTCCACTTT. The full variable domain, its missing parts supplied by reference TRBV3-1 and TRBJ1-6, is DTAVSQTPKYLVTQMGNDKSIKCEQNLGHDTMYWYKQDSKKFLKIMFSYNNKELIINETVPNRFSPKSPDKAHLNLHINSLELGDSAVYFCASSLGTGPSPLHFGNGTRLTVT.

This sequence joins TRBV10-3 and TRBJ2-3, with TRBD2 matching over 8 bases. The V gene end was trimmed by 4 bases and the J gene end by 6 bases; junction bases not matched to a gene: 6. The CDR3 covers 14 residues. The germline gives CDR1 ENHRY, CDR2 SYGVKD. Here the CDR3 reads CAISGSGGGDTQYF. The CDR3 region has the DNA TGTGCCATCAGTGGGAGCGGGGGTGGTGATACGCAGTATTTT.

This rearrangement joins TRBV5-1 to TRBJ2-2; D is unresolved. Per the germline V gene, CDR1 is SGHRS and CDR2 is YFSETQ. Deletions cut 0 bases from V and 4 bases from J, with 10 bases between. This CDR3 has 15 amino acids. The CDR3, as DNA: TGCGCCAGCAGCTTGGGCAGGTTGTTCACCGGGGAGCTGTTTTTT. Translation gives CASSLGRLFTGELFF.

This clonotype showed up many times. The chain uses TRBV3-1 and TRBJ2-5; the match to TRBD2 covers 13 bases. V was clipped by 4 bases and J by 9 bases; unmatched bases: 5. Per the germline V gene, CDR1 is LGHDT and CDR2 is YNNKEL (reference sequence). The CDR3 is 14 residues long. The CDR3 DNA reads as TGTGCCAGCAGCCGGGGAGGACTAGCGGGGGCCCAGTACTTC. Translated: CASSRGGLAGAQYF.

This chain links TRBV7-9 with TRBJ1-1, with D perhaps TRBD1 (5 bases). Looked up from germline, CDR1 is SEHNR and CDR2 is FQNEAQ (reference sequence). V was pared by 1 base and J by 1 base, with 7 bases between. There are 14 residues in the CDR3. CDR3 sequence reads: CASSLEGRNTEAFF. The CDR3, as DNA: TGTGCCAGCAGCTTAGAGGGGAGGAACACTGAAGCTTTCTTT.

The CDR3 DNA follows: TGTGCCAGCTCCCAACAACAGGGCCGTAAGGGTAATGAAAAACTGTTTTTT. As protein: CASSQQQGRKGNEKLFF. The chain recombines TRBV11-2 with TRBJ1-4, with D perhaps matching TRBD1 (6 bases). Germline V gene data show CDR1 as SGHAT and CDR2 as FQNNGV. V shed 8 bases and J shed 4 bases, with 23 bases lying between them. The CDR3 runs 17 residues.

In its sample, this clonotype was seen many times. CDR3 amino acids: CASSGRTYNQPQHF. CDR3 coding DNA: TGTGCCAGCAGCGGACGGACTTACAATCAGCCCCAGCATTTT. V is TRBV6-1 and J is TRBJ1-5; D ambiguous. V was clipped by 6 bases and J by 3 bases, with 12 bases between them. CDR3 length equals 14 residues. Germline V gene lookup returns CDR1 MNHNS and CDR2 SASEGT.

This clonotype was seen a handful of times. The chain recombines TRBV30 with TRBJ2-3; 8 positions match TRBD1. Per the germline V gene, CDR1 is GTSNPN and CDR2 is SVGIG (reference sequence). The CDR3 loop spans 12 amino acids. The V segment lost 4 bases and the J segment 5 bases; nucleotides outside the gene matches: 2. The CDR3 protein is CAWTTGGDTQYF. The CDR3 DNA sequence: TGTGCCTGGACCACAGGGGGAGATACGCAGTATTTT.